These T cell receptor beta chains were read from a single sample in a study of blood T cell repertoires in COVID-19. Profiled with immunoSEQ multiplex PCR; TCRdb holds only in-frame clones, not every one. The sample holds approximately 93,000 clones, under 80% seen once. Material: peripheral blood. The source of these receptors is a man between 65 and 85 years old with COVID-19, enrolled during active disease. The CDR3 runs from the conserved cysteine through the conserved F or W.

CDR3 protein: CASSYQRDRGPQPQHF
V gene: TRBV6-2/TRBV6-3
J gene: TRBJ1-5

CDR3 protein: CASSLVIGLAGGTLTYEQYF
V gene: TRBV28
J gene: TRBJ2-7

CDR3 protein: CASSLNRFNTGELFF
V gene: TRBV5-1
J gene: TRBJ2-2

CDR3 protein: CASSLQLAGRREQYF
V gene: TRBV28
J gene: TRBJ2-7

CDR3 protein: CASSFGRGPLSYEQYF
V gene: TRBV28
J gene: TRBJ2-7

CDR3 protein: CASSDFLNRGIGTEAFF
V gene: TRBV10-2
J gene: TRBJ1-1

CDR3 protein: CASSSRGGGQPQHF
V gene: TRBV6-5
J gene: TRBJ1-5

CDR3 protein: CASSFGGTEAFF
V gene: TRBV11-3
J gene: TRBJ1-1

CDR3 protein: CASSPDSHMNTEAFF
V gene: TRBV5-4
J gene: TRBJ1-1

CDR3 protein: CASSLYQGGDQPQHF
V gene: TRBV6-5
J gene: TRBJ1-5

CDR3 protein: CASSIREHQGTGEQFF
V gene: TRBV19
J gene: TRBJ2-1

CDR3 protein: CASSGTDRGFYTEAFF
V gene: TRBV25-1
J gene: TRBJ1-1

CDR3 protein: CASSYSTLGADTEAFF
V gene: TRBV6-5
J gene: TRBJ1-1

CDR3 protein: CATSDRDWSSYNEQFF
V gene: TRBV24-1
J gene: TRBJ2-1

CDR3 protein: CASSFGGGSQETQYF
V gene: TRBV7-2
J gene: TRBJ2-5

CDR3 protein: CASSLGHSYEQYF
V gene: TRBV7-9
J gene: TRBJ2-7

CDR3 protein: CASSQEKQGNSPLHF
V gene: TRBV4-1
J gene: TRBJ1-6

CDR3 protein: CASSYVGVGQPQHF
V gene: TRBV6-5
J gene: TRBJ1-5

CDR3 protein: CSARSGTEQFF
V gene: TRBV20-1
J gene: TRBJ2-1

CDR3 protein: CASSRLAGVLDTQYF
V gene: TRBV14
J gene: TRBJ2-3

CDR3 protein: CASSPTGTSGNTIYF
V gene: TRBV27
J gene: TRBJ1-3

CDR3 protein: CASSLDRGTTDTQYF
V gene: TRBV5-4
J gene: TRBJ2-3